A selection of T cell receptor beta chains follows, all from one sample in a study of neoadjuvant anti-PD-1 for oral cavity cancer. Measured with immunoSEQ multiplex PCR; TCRdb has only the in-frame clones, and not every one. The sample has around 60,000 clones, 79% seen once; the top ten hold just over 2.5%. Sequencing used PBMCs, obtained before nivolumab (anti-PD-1) treatment. These receptors originate from a person between 35 and 79 years old with oral cavity squamous cell carcinoma. Both conserved end residues are part of each CDR3. The D gene is left open where the match is weak. The listing skips clone size in some rows; elsewhere it reads once, few, many or a size class.

-	-	TRBV7-2	TRBJ1-4	TGTGCCAGCAGCTTAAGTGCGGCAGGGAATGAAAAACTGTTTTTT	CASSLSAAGNEKLFF
few	-	TRBV6-5	TRBJ1-5	TGTGCCAGCAGACCCGAGGGGGGAGGTAGTCAGCCCCAGCATTTT	CASRPEGGGSQPQHF
-	TRBD2	TRBV27	TRBJ2-1	TGTGCCAGCAGTTTTCGTCTAGCGGGAGTGAATGAGCAGTTCTTC	CASSFRLAGVNEQFF
-	-	TRBV7-9	TRBJ1-1	TGTGCCAGCAGCCCCCGACGGACAGACGACACTGAAGCTTTCTTT	CASSPRRTDDTEAFF
-	-	TRBV6-5	TRBJ2-7	TGTGCCAGCAGTTATACAGAACCCACAACCTACGAGCAGTACTTC	CASSYTEPTTYEQYF
-	-	TRBV5-5	TRBJ2-3	TGTGCCAGCAGCTTAGCGGGTTCCCCCACAGATACGCAGTATTTT	CASSLAGSPTDTQYF
-	-	TRBV18	TRBJ1-4	TGTGCCAGCTCACCAATCCAGGGTCCCGAAAAACTGTTTTTT	CASSPIQGPEKLFF
few	TRBD2	TRBV9	TRBJ2-2	TGTGCCAGCAGCGTAGATCCTAGCGGGAGGGCCGGGGAGCTGTTTTTT	CASSVDPSGRAGELFF
-	TRBD2	TRBV19	TRBJ2-7	TGTGCCAGTAGTATTGCCGGGACTAGCGGCTACGAGCAGTACTTC	CASSIAGTSGYEQYF
few	TRBD1	TRBV15	TRBJ2-6	TGTGCCACCAGCAGAGATTTGGACAGGGTGGCGTCTGGGGCCAACGTCCTGACTTTC	CATSRDLDRVASGANVLTF
-	-	TRBV7-3	TRBJ2-5	TGTGCCAGCAGCTTAACCGGGGGCGGGAGAGGTGAGACCCAGTACTTC	CASSLTGGGRGETQYF
-	-	TRBV6-1	TRBJ1-3	TGTGCCAGCAGGCAGACAGGCCTGGGAAACACCATATATTTT	CASRQTGLGNTIYF
-	-	TRBV28	TRBJ1-1	TGTGCCAGCAGTTTTGGATTCACTGAAGCTTTCTTT	CASSFGFTEAFF
-	-	TRBV11-3	TRBJ1-1	TGTGCCAGCAGCTCGCGGACAGCCGAAGCTTTCTTT	CASSSRTAEAFF
few	-	TRBV9	TRBJ1-1	TGTGCCAGCAGTTTTAGCCCTCTAGTCGAAGAGGGAGCTTTCTTT	CASSFSPLVEEGAFF
many	-	TRBV6-1	TRBJ2-7	TGTGCCAGCAGTGGGGCCTACGAGCAGTACTTC	CASSGAYEQYF
-	-	TRBV27	TRBJ2-5	TGTGCCAGCAGTTTATTAGGGGAGACCCAGTACTTC	CASSLLGETQYF
-	-	TRBV19	TRBJ1-1	TGTGCCAGTAGTATAGATGAGAACACTGAAGCTTTCTTT	CASSIDENTEAFF
-	TRBD1	TRBV19	TRBJ2-3	TGTGCCAGTAGCCTCGACGGGACAGTCTCCACAGATACGCAGTATTTT	CASSLDGTVSTDTQYF